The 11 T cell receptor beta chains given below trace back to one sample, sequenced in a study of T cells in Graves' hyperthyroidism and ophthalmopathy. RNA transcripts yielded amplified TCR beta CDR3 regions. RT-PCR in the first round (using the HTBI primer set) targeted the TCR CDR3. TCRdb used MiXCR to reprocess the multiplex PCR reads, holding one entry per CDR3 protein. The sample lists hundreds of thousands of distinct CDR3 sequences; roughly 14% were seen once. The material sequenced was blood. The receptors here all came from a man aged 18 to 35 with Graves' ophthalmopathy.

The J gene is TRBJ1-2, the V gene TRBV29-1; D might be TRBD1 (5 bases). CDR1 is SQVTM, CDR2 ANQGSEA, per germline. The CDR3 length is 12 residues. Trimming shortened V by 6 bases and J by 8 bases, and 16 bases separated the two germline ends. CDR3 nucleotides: TGCAGCGTGGGGTTGGGGCGAGGGGGCTACACCTTC. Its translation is CSVGLGRGGYTF.

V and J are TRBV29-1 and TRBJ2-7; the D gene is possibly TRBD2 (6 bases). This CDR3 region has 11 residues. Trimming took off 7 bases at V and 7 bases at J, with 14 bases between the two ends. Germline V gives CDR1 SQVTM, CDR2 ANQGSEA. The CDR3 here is CSGGQGGEQYF. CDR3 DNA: TGCAGCGGGGGCCAGGGAGGAGAGCAGTACTTC.

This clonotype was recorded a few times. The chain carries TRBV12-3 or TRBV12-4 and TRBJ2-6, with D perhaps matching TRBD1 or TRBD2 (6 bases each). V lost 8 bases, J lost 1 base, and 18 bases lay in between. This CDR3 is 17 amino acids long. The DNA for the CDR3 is TGTGCCAGCTGCCAATTTGGGGGGCCTTCTGGGGCCAACGTCCTGACTTTC. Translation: CASCQFGGPSGANVLTF.

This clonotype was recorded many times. For the CDR3, the DNA is TGCAGTGCTAGTACGTCCTCTAGCACAGATACGCAGTATTTT. This sequence encodes CSASTSSSTDTQYF. The chain has TRBV20-1 and TRBJ2-3; D is unresolved. Germline CDR1 and CDR2: DFQATT and SNEGSKA (reference sequence). This CDR3 has 14 residues. Trimming pared 3 bases from V and 0 bases from J, leaving 10 bases between.

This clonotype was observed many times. As DNA, the CDR3 is TGTGCCAGCAGTTTAAGCGACAGCTTAAACATTCAGTACTTC. Amino acid sequence: CASSLSDSLNIQYF. The chain joins TRBV28 to TRBJ2-4, with D maybe TRBD1 (5 bases). The V gene's germline CDR1 is MDHEN and CDR2 SYDVKM. This CDR3 is 14 amino acids long. The V end was cut by 2 bases, the J end by 6 bases, with 11 bases between.

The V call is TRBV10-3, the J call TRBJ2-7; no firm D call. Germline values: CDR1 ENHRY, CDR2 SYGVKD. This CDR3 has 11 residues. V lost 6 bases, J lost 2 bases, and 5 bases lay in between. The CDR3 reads CAISQTYEQYF. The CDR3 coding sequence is TGTGCCATCAGCCAGACCTACGAGCAGTACTTC.

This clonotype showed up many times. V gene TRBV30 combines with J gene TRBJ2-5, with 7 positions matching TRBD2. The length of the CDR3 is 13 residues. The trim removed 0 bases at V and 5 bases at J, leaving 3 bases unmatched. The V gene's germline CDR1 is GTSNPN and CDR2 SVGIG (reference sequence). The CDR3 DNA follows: TGTGCCTGGAGTGTCCAGGGAGGGGAGACCCAGTACTTC. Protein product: CAWSVQGGETQYF.

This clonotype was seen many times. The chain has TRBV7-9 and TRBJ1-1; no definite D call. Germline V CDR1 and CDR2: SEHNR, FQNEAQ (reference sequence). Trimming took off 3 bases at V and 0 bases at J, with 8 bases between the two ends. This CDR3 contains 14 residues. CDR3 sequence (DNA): TGTGCCAGCAGCTTTCCCAGGATGAACACTGAAGCTTTCTTT. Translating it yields CASSFPRMNTEAFF. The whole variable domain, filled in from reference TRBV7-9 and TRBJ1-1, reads DTGVSQNPRHKITKRGQNVTFRCDPISEHNRLYWYRQTLGQGPEFLTYFQNEAQLEKSRLLSDRFSAERPKGSFSTLEIQRTEQGDSAMYLCASSFPRMNTEAFFGQGTRLTVV.

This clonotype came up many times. The CDR3 DNA reads TGTGCCAGCAGTTTAGGGGACAGGGGACGAAAACAGTACTTC. It yields the protein CASSLGDRGRKQYF. The chain uses TRBV12-3 or TRBV12-4 and TRBJ2-7, with TRBD1 matching over 10 bases. There are 14 residues in the CDR3. V lost 1 base and J lost 10; bases outside the gene matches: 7.

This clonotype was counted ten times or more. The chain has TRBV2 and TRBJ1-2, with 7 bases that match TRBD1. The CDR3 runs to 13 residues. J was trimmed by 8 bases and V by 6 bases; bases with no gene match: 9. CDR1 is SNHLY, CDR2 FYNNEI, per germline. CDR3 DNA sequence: TGTGCCAGCAGCTACAGGGGACTGCAGGGCTACACCTTC. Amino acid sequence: CASSYRGLQGYTF.

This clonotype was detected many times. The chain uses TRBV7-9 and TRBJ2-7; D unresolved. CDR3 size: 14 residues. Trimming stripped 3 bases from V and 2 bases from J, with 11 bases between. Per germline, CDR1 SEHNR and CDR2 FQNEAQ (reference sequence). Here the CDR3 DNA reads TGTGCCAGCAGCTTTGATTGGTACCCCTACGAGCAGTACTTC. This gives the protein CASSFDWYPYEQYF.